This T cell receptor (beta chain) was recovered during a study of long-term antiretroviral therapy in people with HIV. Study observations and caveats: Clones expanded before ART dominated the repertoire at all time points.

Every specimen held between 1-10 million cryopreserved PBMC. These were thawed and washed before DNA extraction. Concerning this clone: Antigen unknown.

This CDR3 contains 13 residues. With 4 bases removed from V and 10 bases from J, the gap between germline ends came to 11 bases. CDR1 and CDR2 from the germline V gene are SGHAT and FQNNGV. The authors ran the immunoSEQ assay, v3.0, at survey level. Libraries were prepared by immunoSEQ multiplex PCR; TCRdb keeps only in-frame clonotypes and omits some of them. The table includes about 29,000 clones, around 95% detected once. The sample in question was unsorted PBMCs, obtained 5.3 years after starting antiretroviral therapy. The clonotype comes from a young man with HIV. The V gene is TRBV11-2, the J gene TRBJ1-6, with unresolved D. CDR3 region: CASSSEWGSPLHF. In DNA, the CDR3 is TGTGCCAGCAGCTCCGAGTGGGGATCACCCCTCCACTTT.